This TCR beta chain is from a study of regulatory T cells in long-lasting Graves disease. Overall study results and limits: Persistent Graves' patients showed reduced TCR diversity versus newly diagnosed patients.

Construction of the TCR beta libraries employed iRepertoire HTBI primers in conjunction with Arm-PCR of CDR3 regions. TCRdb itself ran the multiplex PCR reads through MiXCR, one entry per CDR3 protein. Of around 360,000 distinct CDR3 sequences in the sample, 16% were seen once. The junction had 6 bases not matched to a gene; V was cut back by 5 bases and J by 1 base. From germline, CDR1 is SGHKS and CDR2 YYEKEE (reference sequence). The CDR3 totals 15 residues. This clonotype was detected many times. Its antigen is unidentified. Regarding time point: newly diagnosed GD, antithyroid drugs for less than 3 months. Preparation of the TCR library used RNA extracted from PBMCs. This same sample was also part of a study on T cells in Graves' hyperthyroidism and ophthalmopathy. That work adds: Patients aged 18 to 65 with hyperthyroidism were newly diagnosed, with duration under 2 months. The model foresaw ophthalmopathy a median roughly 6 months prior to onset.

This chain connects TRBV5-5 to TRBJ2-3; 8 nucleotides agree with TRBD1. Sequenced here: peripheral blood mononuclear cells (PBMCs), sampled at new diagnosis, from a patient treated with antithyroid drugs. The TCR sequence derives from a woman aged 18 to 35 with Graves disease. DNA of the CDR3: TGTGCCAGCAGTCCAGAGACAGGGGGCACAGATACGCAGTATTTT. It is translated as CASSPETGGTDTQYF.